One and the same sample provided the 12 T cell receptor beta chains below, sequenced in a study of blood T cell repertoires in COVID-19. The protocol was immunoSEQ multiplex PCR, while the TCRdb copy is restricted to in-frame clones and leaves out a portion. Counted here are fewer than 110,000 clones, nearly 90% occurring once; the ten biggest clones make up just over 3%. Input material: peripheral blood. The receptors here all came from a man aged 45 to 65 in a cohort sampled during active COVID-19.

The CDR3 DNA reads TGTGCCACCAGCAGCCTCAGGGTCACTGAAGCTTTCTTT. It translates to CATSSLRVTEAFF. The rearrangement uses TRBV15 and TRBJ1-1; maybe TRBD1 (5 bases). Germline values: CDR1 LNHNV, CDR2 YYDKDF (reference sequence). V lost 3 bases, J lost 4 bases, and 9 bases lay in between. This CDR3 region has 13 residues.

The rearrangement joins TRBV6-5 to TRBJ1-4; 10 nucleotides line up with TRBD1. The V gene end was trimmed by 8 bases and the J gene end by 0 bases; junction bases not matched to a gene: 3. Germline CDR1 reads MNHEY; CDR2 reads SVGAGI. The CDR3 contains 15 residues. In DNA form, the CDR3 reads TGTGCCAGCGTTGGGACAGGGGCAACTAATGAAAAACTGTTTTTT. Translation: CASVGTGATNEKLFF.

The CDR3 DNA follows: TGTGCCAGCAGCCAAACGACCCGGCAGCGGGGGGTTCACAATGAGCAGTTCTTC. Translation: CASSQTTRQRGVHNEQFF. This chain connects TRBV3-1 (or the pseudogene TRBV3-2) to TRBJ2-1; TRBD2 matches at 9 bases. This CDR3 is built from 18 residues. Trimming removed 2 bases from V and 5 bases from J; junction bases left unmatched: 13. Per germline, CDR1 LGHDT and CDR2 YNNKEL (reference sequence).

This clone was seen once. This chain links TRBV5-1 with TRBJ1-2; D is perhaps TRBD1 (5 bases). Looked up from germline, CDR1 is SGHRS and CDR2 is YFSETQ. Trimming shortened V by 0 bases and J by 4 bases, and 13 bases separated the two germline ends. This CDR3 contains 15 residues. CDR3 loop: CASSLEISGGYGYTF. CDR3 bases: TGCGCCAGCAGCTTGGAAATTAGCGGGGGCTATGGCTACACCTTC.

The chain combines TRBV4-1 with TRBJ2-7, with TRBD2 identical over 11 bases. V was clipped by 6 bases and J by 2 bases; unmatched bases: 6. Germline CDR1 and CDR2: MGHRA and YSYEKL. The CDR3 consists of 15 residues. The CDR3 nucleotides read TGCGCCAGCAGTCCTAGCGGGGGGTACGCCTACGAGCAGTACGTC. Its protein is CASSPSGGYAYEQYV.

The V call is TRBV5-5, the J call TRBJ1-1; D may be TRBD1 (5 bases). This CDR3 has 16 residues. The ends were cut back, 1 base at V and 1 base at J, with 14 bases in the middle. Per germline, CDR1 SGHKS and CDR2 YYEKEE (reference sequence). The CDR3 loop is CASSLNQGARNTEAFF. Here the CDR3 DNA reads TGTGCCAGCAGCTTGAATCAGGGTGCCCGGAACACTGAAGCTTTCTTT.

The CDR3 DNA sequence: TGTGCCAGCGAATCAAGGGGGAGCACAGATACGCAGTATTTT. It translates to CASESRGSTDTQYF. J is TRBJ2-3 and V is TRBV6-5; D might be TRBD1 (6 bases). This CDR3 spans 14 amino acids. Trimming left V 8 bases short and J 0 bases short, with 12 bases between. The germline gives CDR1 MNHEY, CDR2 SVGAGI.

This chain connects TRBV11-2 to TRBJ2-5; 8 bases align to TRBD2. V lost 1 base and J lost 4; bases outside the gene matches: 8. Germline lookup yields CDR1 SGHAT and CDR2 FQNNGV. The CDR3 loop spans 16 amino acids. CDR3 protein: CASSLVSGGASETQYF. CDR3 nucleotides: TGTGCCAGCAGCTTAGTCTCCGGGGGGGCCTCAGAGACCCAGTACTTC. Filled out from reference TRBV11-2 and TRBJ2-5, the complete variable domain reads EAGVAQSPRYKIIEKRQSVAFWCNPISGHATLYWYQQILGQGPKLLIQFQNNGVVDDSQLPKDRFSAERLKGVDSTLKIQPAKLEDSAVYLCASSLVSGGASETQYFGPGTRLLVL.

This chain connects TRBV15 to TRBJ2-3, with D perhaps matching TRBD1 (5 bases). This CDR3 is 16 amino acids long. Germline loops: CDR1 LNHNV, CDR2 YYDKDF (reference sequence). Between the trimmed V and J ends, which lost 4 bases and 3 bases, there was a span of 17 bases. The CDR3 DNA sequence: TGTGCCACCAGCATCTATACAAGGGGCCGTACAGATACGCAGTATTTT. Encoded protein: CATSIYTRGRTDTQYF.

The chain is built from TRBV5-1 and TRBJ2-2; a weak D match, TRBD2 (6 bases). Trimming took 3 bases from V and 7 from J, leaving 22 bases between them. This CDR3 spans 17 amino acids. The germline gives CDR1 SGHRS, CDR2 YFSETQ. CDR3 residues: CASSSTVTGGGNGELFF. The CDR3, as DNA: TGCGCCAGCAGCTCGACAGTAACCGGGGGAGGTAACGGGGAGCTGTTTTTT.

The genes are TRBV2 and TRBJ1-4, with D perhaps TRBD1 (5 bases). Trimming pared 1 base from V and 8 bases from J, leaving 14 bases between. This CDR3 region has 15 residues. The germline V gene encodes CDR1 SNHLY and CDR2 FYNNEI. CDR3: CASSEEEGYGEKLFF. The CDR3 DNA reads TGTGCCAGCAGTGAAGAGGAGGGGTATGGCGAAAAACTGTTTTTT. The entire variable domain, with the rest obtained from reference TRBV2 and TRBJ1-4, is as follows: EPEVTQTPSHQVTQMGQEVILRCVPISNHLYFYWYRQILGQKVEFLVSFYNNEISEKSEIFDDQFSVERPDGSNFTLKIRSTKLEDSAMYFCASSEEEGYGEKLFFGSGTQLSVL.

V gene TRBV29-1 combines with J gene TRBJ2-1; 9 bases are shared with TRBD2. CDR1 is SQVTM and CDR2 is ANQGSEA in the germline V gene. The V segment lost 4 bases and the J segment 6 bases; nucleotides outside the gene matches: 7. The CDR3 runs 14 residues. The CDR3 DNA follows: TGCAGCGTTGCCTCGGGACTAGCAACCAATGAGCAGTTCTTC. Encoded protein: CSVASGLATNEQFF.